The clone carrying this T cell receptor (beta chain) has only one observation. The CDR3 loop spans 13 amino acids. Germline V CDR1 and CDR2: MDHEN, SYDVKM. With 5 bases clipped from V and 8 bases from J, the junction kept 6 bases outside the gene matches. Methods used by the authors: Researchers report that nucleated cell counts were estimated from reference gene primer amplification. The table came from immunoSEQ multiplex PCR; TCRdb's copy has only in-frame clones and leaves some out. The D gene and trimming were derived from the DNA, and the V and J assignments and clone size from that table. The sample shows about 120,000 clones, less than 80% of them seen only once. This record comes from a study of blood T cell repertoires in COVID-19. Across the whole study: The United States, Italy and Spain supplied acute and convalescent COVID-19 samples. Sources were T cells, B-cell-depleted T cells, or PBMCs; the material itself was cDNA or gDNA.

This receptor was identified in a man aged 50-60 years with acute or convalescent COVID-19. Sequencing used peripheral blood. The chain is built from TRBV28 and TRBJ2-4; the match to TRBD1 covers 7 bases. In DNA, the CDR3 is TGTGCCAGCAGTATAGGGGGCCTGGACATTCAGTACTTC. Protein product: CASSIGGLDIQYF. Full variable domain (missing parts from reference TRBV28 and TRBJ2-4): DVKVTQSSRYLVKRTGEKVFLECVQDMDHENMFWYRQDPGLGLRLIYFSYDVKMKEKGDIPEGYSVSREKKERFSLILESASTNQTSMYLCASSIGGLDIQYFGAGTRLSVL.